This entry features one T cell receptor (beta chain) sequence. These data belong to a study of shared clonotypes between healthy human individuals. Only in-frame clones appear in the TCRdb table, and some are missing; sequencing was by immunoSEQ multiplex PCR. The table has some 2,500,000 clones, roughly 93% seen once; the top ten hold approximately 0.37%. The CDR3 loop spans 15 amino acids. From germline, CDR1 is SNHLY and CDR2 FYNNEI. The germline V and J ends were trimmed by 4 bases and 2 bases, with 12 bases remaining between them. The material sequenced was naive CD4+ T cells from PBMCs. Subset: CD45RA+ positively selected. The receptor was isolated from a man younger than 35 in good health. Some clones in this sample may be carry-over from other donors' samples. The chain uses TRBV2 and TRBJ1-5; D gene uncertain. The CDR3 coding sequence is TGTGCCAGCAGTGGGCCAGGTTCGGGCAATCAGCCCCAGCATTTT. It encodes CASSGPGSGNQPQHF.